A selection of T cell receptor beta chains follows, all from one sample in a study of Graves' ophthalmopathy and Graves' hyperthyroidism. MiXCR, run by TCRdb on the multiplex PCR reads, gives a single entry per CDR3 protein. Of 400,000 to 450,000 distinct CDR3 sequences listed, 20% to 25% are singletons. The sequencing input was peripheral blood. The receptors were sampled from a woman under 30 with stable Graves' hyperthyroidism. The CDR3 runs from the conserved cysteine through the conserved F or W. Each record gives: V gene, D gene, clone size, J gene, CDR3 protein, CDR3 DNA. The D gene is left open where the match is weak. Some rows have no size entry. The others give once, few or many, or a class for an expanded clone.

TRBV12-3/TRBV12-4	NA	few	TRBJ1-2	CASSLGRRANYGYTF	TGTGCCAGCAGTTTAGGGCGTAGAGCTAACTATGGCTACACCTTC
TRBV20-1	TRBD2	many	TRBJ2-7	CSVGSGKGYYREQYF	TGCAGTGTTGGTAGCGGGAAGGGGTACTACCGCGAGCAGTACTTC
TRBV4-1	NA	many	TRBJ1-1	CASSHRGEIAEAFF	TGCGCCAGCAGCCATAGGGGAGAAATTGCTGAAGCTTTCTTT
TRBV6-1	NA	NA	TRBJ2-5	CATMGGGAGETQYF	TGTGCCACCATGGGGGGGGGCGCCGGGGAGACCCAGTACTTC
TRBV15	NA	many	TRBJ2-5	CATSSKRQNQETQYF	TGTGCCACCAGCAGCAAAAGACAGAATCAAGAGACCCAGTACTTC
TRBV11-1	NA	many	TRBJ1-1	CASSLTGYSEAFF	TGTGCCAGCAGCTTAACGGGGTACTCTGAAGCTTTCTTT
TRBV6-2/TRBV6-3	NA	NA	TRBJ2-7	CASSYLAALAWSPYEQYF	TGTGCCAGCAGTTACCTGGCAGCCTTAGCGTGGAGCCCCTACGAGCAGTACTTC
TRBV6-5	NA	many	TRBJ1-1	CASSYGDTEAFF	TGTGCCAGCAGTTACGGGGACACTGAAGCTTTCTTT
TRBV10-3	TRBD1	many	TRBJ2-2	CAIRGTGKHTGELFF	TGTGCCATCAGGGGGACAGGGAAGCACACCGGGGAGCTGTTTTTT
TRBV28	TRBD1	NA	TRBJ2-7	CASSASEDRGYEQYF	TGTGCCAGCAGCGCTAGCGAAGACAGGGGCTACGAGCAGTACTTC
TRBV6-5	NA	many	TRBJ1-1	CASSYSLQGSGEAFF	TGTGCCAGCAGTTACTCCTTGCAGGGCAGCGGTGAAGCTTTCTTT
TRBV20-1	NA	many	TRBJ1-5	CSAGGSNQPQHF	TGCAGTGCGGGGGGTAGCAATCAGCCCCAGCATTTT
TRBV12-3/TRBV12-4	NA	many	TRBJ2-5	CASSPRRGAEQETQYF	TGTGCCAGCAGTCCCCGAAGAGGGGCGGAGCAAGAGACCCAGTACTTC
TRBV4-3	NA	few	TRBJ1-5	CASSQALRGDQPQHF	TGCGCCAGCAGCCAAGCCCTGAGGGGGGATCAGCCCCAGCATTTT
TRBV30	TRBD1	NA	TRBJ2-7	CASSGTGPGQYF	TGTGCCTCATCCGGGACAGGGCCGGGGCAGTACTTC
TRBV2	NA	many	TRBJ2-1	CASSERGLAYSSYNEQFF	TGTGCCAGCAGTGAACGAGGGCTAGCTTACAGCTCCTACAATGAGCAGTTCTTC
TRBV4-1	NA	few	TRBJ1-1	CASSQPGRHTEAFF	TGCGCCAGCAGCCAACCGGGACGGCACACTGAAGCTTTCTTT
TRBV28	NA	NA	TRBJ2-7	CASSSQRNEQYF	TGTGCCAGCAGTTCCCAGCGGAACGAGCAGTACTTC
TRBV7-6	NA	many	TRBJ2-7	CASSLEHATTYEQYF	TGTGCCAGCAGCTTAGAGCACGCAACAACCTACGAGCAGTACTTC
TRBV6-5	NA	many	TRBJ2-5	CASSYSGAFGEETQYF	TGTGCCAGCAGTTACTCGGGAGCATTTGGAGAAGAGACCCAGTACTTC
TRBV12-3/TRBV12-4	NA	NA	TRBJ1-3	CASSSQGNEVNTIYF	TGTGCCAGCAGTTCCCAAGGGAATGAAGTAAACACCATATATTTT
TRBV11-2	TRBD1	many	TRBJ2-5	CASSPRTGSGQETQYF	TGTGCCAGCAGCCCACGGACAGGGAGCGGCCAAGAGACCCAGTACTTC
TRBV28	NA	NA	TRBJ1-2	CASGGRYGYTF	TGTGCCAGCGGTGGAAGATATGGCTACACCTTC
TRBV12-3/TRBV12-4	TRBD1	many	TRBJ1-2	CASSLAAEGAILSYTF	TGTGCCAGCAGTTTAGCGGCGGAGGGGGCGATTTTAAGCTACACCTTC
TRBV5-1	TRBD1	few	TRBJ1-2	CASSSATGGFAGYTF	TGCGCCAGCAGCTCGGCGACAGGGGGCTTTGCTGGCTACACCTTC
TRBV20-1	TRBD1	NA	TRBJ2-7	CSAPGQGVDEQYF	TGCAGTGCCCCGGGACAGGGGGTCGACGAGCAGTACTTC
TRBV30	TRBD1	few	TRBJ2-5	CAWSGGQGWETQYF	TGTGCCTGGAGTGGGGGACAGGGGTGGGAGACCCAGTACTTC
TRBV28	NA	many	TRBJ1-1	CASSLGSGRLNTEAFF	TGTGCCAGCAGTTTGGGGTCGGGGCGGTTGAACACTGAAGCTTTCTTT
TRBV4-1	TRBD1	few	TRBJ2-7	CASSQDSGQGLYEQYF	TGCGCCAGCAGCCAAGATAGCGGACAGGGTCTCTACGAGCAGTACTTC
TRBV6-5	NA	many	TRBJ1-3	CASNRYGNTIYF	TGTGCCAGCAATCGATATGGAAACACCATATATTTT
TRBV3-1	NA	NA	TRBJ2-2	CASSYLVSGELFF	TGTGCCAGCAGCTACCTTGTATCCGGGGAGCTGTTTTTT
TRBV2	NA	many	TRBJ2-2	CASRLPGELFF	TGTGCCAGCAGACTCCCCGGGGAGCTGTTTTTT
TRBV4-3	NA	many	TRBJ2-7	CASSQDLRKWYEQYF	TGCGCCAGCAGCCAAGATTTACGGAAATGGTACGAGCAGTACTTC
TRBV28	NA	NA	TRBJ2-7	CASSLLAAFYEQYF	TGTGCCAGCAGTTTATTGGCAGCCTTCTACGAGCAGTACTTC
TRBV6-1	NA	many	TRBJ2-7	CASSELFGRQGYEQYF	TGTGCCAGCAGTGAGTTATTCGGGAGACAGGGTTACGAGCAGTACTTC
TRBV6-5	NA	NA	TRBJ1-5	CASSYDPTGTQPQHF	TGTGCCAGCAGTTACGACCCCACAGGGACTCAGCCCCAGCATTTT
TRBV14	NA	many	TRBJ2-5	CASSQVREQETQYF	TGTGCCAGCAGCCAAGTTCGGGAGCAAGAGACCCAGTACTTC
TRBV5-5	TRBD1	many	TRBJ2-5	CASSLVTGDETQYF	TGTGCCAGCAGCTTGGTGACAGGGGATGAGACCCAGTACTTC
TRBV12-3/TRBV12-4	NA	many	TRBJ2-5	CASSPGLGLGTQYF	TGTGCCAGCAGTCCGGGACTGGGACTCGGGACCCAGTACTTC
TRBV7-2	NA	many	TRBJ2-7	CASSLATTYEQYF	TGTGCCAGCAGCTTAGCGACTACCTACGAGCAGTACTTC
TRBV20-1	NA	NA	TRBJ1-2	CSARDGLGYGYTF	TGCAGTGCTAGAGATGGACTCGGCTATGGCTACACCTTC
TRBV20-1	TRBD2	many	TRBJ2-7	CSASSLAVPYEQYF	TGCAGTGCTAGTAGCCTAGCGGTTCCGTACGAGCAGTACTTC
TRBV25-1	NA	NA	TRBJ2-5	CASSSSIGGRVETQYF	TGTGCCAGCAGTTCCTCTATAGGGGGGCGCGTGGAGACCCAGTACTTC
TRBV12-3/TRBV12-4	NA	few	TRBJ1-2	CASSSPDRANYGYTF	TGTGCCAGCAGTTCCCCGGACAGAGCTAACTATGGCTACACCTTC
TRBV12-3/TRBV12-4	NA	many	TRBJ2-7	CASSLGGIYEQYF	TGTGCCAGCAGCCTGGGAGGAATCTACGAGCAGTACTTC
TRBV30	TRBD1	few	TRBJ2-5	CAWSEAGGMETQYF	TGTGCCTGGAGTGAGGCAGGGGGAATGGAGACCCAGTACTTC
TRBV29-1	NA	NA	TRBJ2-2	CSVELKQDTGELFF	TGCAGCGTTGAATTGAAACAGGACACCGGGGAGCTGTTTTTT
TRBV6-5	NA	NA	TRBJ1-1	CASSYGASEAFF	TGTGCCAGCAGTTACGGGGCATCAGAAGCTTTCTTT
TRBV19	NA	many	TRBJ2-5	CASSISSAGQETQYF	TGTGCCAGTAGTATAAGCTCCGCCGGACAAGAGACCCAGTACTTC
TRBV18	NA	few	TRBJ2-7	CASSPPPGSYEQYF	TGTGCCAGCTCACCACCCCCAGGCTCCTACGAGCAGTACTTC
TRBV12-3/TRBV12-4	TRBD1	NA	TRBJ1-2	CASRLTGASYGYTF	TGTGCCAGCAGACTTACAGGGGCGAGCTATGGCTACACCTTC
TRBV27	TRBD2	NA	TRBJ2-1	CASSLSGLASYNEQFF	TGTGCCAGCAGTTTATCTGGACTAGCCTCCTACAATGAGCAGTTCTTC
TRBV20-1	TRBD1	many	TRBJ1-6	CSARDRGSSYNSPLHF	TGCAGTGCTAGGGACAGGGGTTCTTCCTATAATTCACCCCTCCACTTT
TRBV20-1	TRBD2	few	TRBJ2-5	CSARTSGRVWGGTQYF	TGCAGTGCTAGAACTAGCGGGAGGGTCTGGGGTGGGACCCAGTACTTC
TRBV20-1	NA	many	TRBJ2-7	CSARDFNGYSYEQYF	TGCAGTGCTAGAGATTTTAACGGCTACTCCTACGAGCAGTACTTC